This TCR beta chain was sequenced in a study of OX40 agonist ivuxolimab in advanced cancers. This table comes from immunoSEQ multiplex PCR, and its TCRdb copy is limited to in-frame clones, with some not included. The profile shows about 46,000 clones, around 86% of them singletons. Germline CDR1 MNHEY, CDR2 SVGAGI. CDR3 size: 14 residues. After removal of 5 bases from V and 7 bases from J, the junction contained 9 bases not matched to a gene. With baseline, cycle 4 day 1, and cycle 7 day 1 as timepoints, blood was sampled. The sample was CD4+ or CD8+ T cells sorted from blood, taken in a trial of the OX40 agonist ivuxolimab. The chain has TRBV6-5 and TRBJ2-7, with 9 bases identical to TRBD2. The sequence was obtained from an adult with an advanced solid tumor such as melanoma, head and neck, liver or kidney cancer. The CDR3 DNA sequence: TGTGCCAGCAGTGTCTCCGGGACTAGCAAGGAGCAGTACTTC. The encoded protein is CASSVSGTSKEQYF.